This note documents a single TCR beta chain sequence. Its antigen is not identified. This sample is part of a study of radiotherapy plus CTLA-4 blockade in lung cancer. Data came from immunoSEQ multiplex PCR; TCRdb stores just in-frame clones and leaves some out. Seen here are approximately 52,000 clones, roughly 80% observed once, and the top ten hold 8.5%. Study outcomes and limitations: Early blood T cell clone changes and increased post-radiation serum interferon-beta were reportedly the strongest response predictors.

Sequenced material: peripheral blood, taken from a patient treated with radiotherapy plus ipilimumab. The sequence was obtained from a human donor with non-small cell lung cancer who had a complete response to radiotherapy plus ipilimumab.

The CDR3, as DNA: TGTGCCAGCAGCCCCGGGAAAAGAGATACGCAGTATTTT. Translated: CASSPGKRDTQYF. This chain uses TRBV27 with TRBJ2-3; tentative D call: TRBD2 (5 bases). The germline V and J ends were trimmed by 6 bases and 5 bases, with 12 bases remaining between them. Germline V gene lookup returns CDR1 MNHEY and CDR2 SMNVEV (reference sequence). The CDR3 is made up of 13 amino acids.